This T cell receptor beta chain stems from a study of technical replicates of blood from a handful of donors. Generated by immunoSEQ multiplex PCR, the TCRdb table keeps only in-frame clones and is missing some. The table records 85,000 to 100,000 clones, around 92% of them present only once. V gave up 4 bases and J gave up 4 bases, with 13 bases separating them. Germline V gene data show CDR1 as SEHNR and CDR2 as FQNEAQ (reference sequence). CDR3 length: 15 amino acids. J is TRBJ2-2 and V is TRBV7-9, with D tentatively TRBD2 (5 bases). What was sequenced was T cells isolated from PBMCs. The sequence came from a human donor in good health. CDR3 sequence: CASSWELLFTGELFF. CDR3 nucleotide sequence: TGTGCCAGCAGCTGGGAGTTGCTCTTCACCGGGGAGCTGTTTTTT.